These 21 T cell receptor beta chains originate from one sample sequenced in a study of blood T cell repertoires in COVID-19. Profiled with immunoSEQ multiplex PCR; TCRdb holds only in-frame clones, not every one. The data hold some 45,000 clones, with 76% observed a single time. Sequences were obtained from peripheral blood. These receptors all come from a man in his 70s with active or convalescent COVID-19.

In its sample, this clone was seen once. This chain joins TRBV19 and TRBJ2-5; 7 nucleotides align to TRBD2. The CDR3 is made up of 14 amino acids. Germline CDR1 is LNHDA and CDR2 is SQIVND (reference sequence). Losses at the gene ends were 3 bases for V and 5 bases for J; bases not matched to a gene: 6. CDR3 DNA sequence: TGTGCCAGTAGTATCCTACTAGCGAGCGAGACCCAGTACTTC. Amino acid sequence: CASSILLASETQYF. The full variable domain, in which reference TRBV19 and TRBJ2-5 provide the parts outside the CDR3, is DGGITQSPKYLFRKEGQNVTLSCEQNLNHDAMYWYRQDPGQGLRLIYYSQIVNDFQKGDIAEGYSVSREKKESFPLTVTSAQKNPTAFYLCASSILLASETQYFGPGTRLLVL.

Relative to its sample, this clone is medium-sized (0.01 to 0.1%). The chain employs TRBV3-1 (or the pseudogene TRBV3-2) and TRBJ1-5; D is perhaps TRBD1 (6 bases). Germline loops: CDR1 LGHDT, CDR2 YNNKEL (reference sequence). V dropped 4 bases and J dropped 7 bases, with 23 bases sitting between them. The CDR3 contains 17 residues. CDR3 residues: CASSLNSGQGKNQPQHF. In DNA, the CDR3 is TGTGCCAGCAGCCTCAATTCGGGGCAGGGGAAGAACCAGCCCCAGCATTTT.

The chain carries TRBV6-1 and TRBJ1-5; D is ambiguous. The CDR3 spans 13 residues. V lost 1 base and J lost 7, with 8 bases in between. In germline, CDR1 is MNHNS, CDR2 SASEGT. The CDR3 region has the DNA TGTGCCAGCAGTGAAGGTCCGGGGCAGCCCCAGCATTTT. Amino acid sequence: CASSEGPGQPQHF.

This clone was picked up a small number of times. The chain joins TRBV9 to TRBJ1-2; D possibly corresponds to TRBD1 (5 bases). Trimming cost V 7 bases and J 2 bases, with 6 bases left between them. There are 11 residues in the CDR3. Germline CDR1 is SGDLS and CDR2 is YYNGEE. This CDR3 reads CASGANYGYTF. CDR3 nucleotide sequence: TGTGCCAGCGGGGCCAACTATGGCTACACCTTC.

This clone was found many times. This chain uses TRBV20-1 with TRBJ2-1, with D perhaps matching TRBD2 (5 bases). The CDR3 sequence is 13 residues long. CDR1 and CDR2 from the germline V gene are DFQATT and SNEGSKA (reference sequence). Trimming stripped 3 bases from V and 4 bases from J, with 10 bases between. CDR3 protein: CSASLRGYNEQFF. CDR3 bases: TGCAGTGCTAGTCTTCGAGGGTACAATGAGCAGTTCTTC.

The rearrangement uses TRBV6-5 and TRBJ2-7, with D perhaps TRBD1 (6 bases). The germline V gene encodes CDR1 MNHEY and CDR2 SVGAGI. The CDR3 is 15 amino acids. Trimming removed 2 bases from V and 5 bases from J, with 16 bases in between. The CDR3 region is CASSYRMGAKDEQYF. The CDR3 coding sequence is TGTGCCAGCAGTTACCGCATGGGGGCGAAGGACGAGCAGTACTTC.

This clone was observed a few times. The chain joins TRBV7-9 to TRBJ2-3; TRBD2 is a possible D gene (6 bases). V lost 8 bases to trimming and J lost 2 bases, with 17 bases between them. CDR1 SEHNR and CDR2 FQNEAQ come from the germline V gene (reference sequence). CDR3 size: 15 residues. Written as DNA, the CDR3 is TGTGCCAGCGGGGGAGGTGGACCTTACACAGATACGCAGTATTTT. Its translation is CASGGGGPYTDTQYF.

This clone was detected only a few times. The chain uses TRBV2 and TRBJ2-3, with D tentatively TRBD1 (5 bases). Trimming took off 4 bases at V and 5 bases at J, with 10 bases between the two ends. Germline CDR1 reads SNHLY; CDR2 reads FYNNEI. The CDR3 length is 13 residues. The DNA for the CDR3 is TGTGCCAGCAGTGCCCAGGGAAGAGATACGCAGTATTTT. It codes for CASSAQGRDTQYF. The complete variable domain, with remaining parts taken from reference TRBV2 and TRBJ2-3, reads EPEVTQTPSHQVTQMGQEVILRCVPISNHLYFYWYRQILGQKVEFLVSFYNNEISEKSEIFDDQFSVERPDGSNFTLKIRSTKLEDSAMYFCASSAQGRDTQYFGPGTRLTVL.

This clone was found a few times. The V gene is TRBV6-1, the J gene TRBJ1-1; 11 bases agree with TRBD1. The CDR3 consists of 18 residues. Germline CDR1 reads MNHNS; CDR2 reads SASEGT. V lost 1 base to trimming and J lost 0 bases; unmatched junction nucleotides: 7. CDR3 loop: CASSEVRGTGGMNTEAFF. CDR3 nucleotide sequence: TGTGCCAGCAGTGAAGTGAGGGGGACAGGGGGGATGAACACTGAAGCTTTCTTT.

The chain joins TRBV29-1 to TRBJ1-2; a possible D gene is TRBD1 (5 bases). Per the germline V gene, CDR1 is SQVTM and CDR2 is ANQGSEA. The V gene lost 3 bases and the J gene lost 7 bases, with 9 bases spanning the gap. This CDR3 contains 11 residues. The CDR3 DNA reads TGCAGCGTTGACAGGGATGCTGGCTACACCTTC. Its translation: CSVDRDAGYTF.

The J gene is TRBJ2-1, the V gene TRBV10-2, with TRBD1 matching 8 bases. The V gene's germline CDR1 is WSHSY and CDR2 SAAADI. This CDR3 has 15 residues. With V trimmed by 5 bases and J by 11 bases, 14 bases remained unmatched. The CDR3 reads CASSPGRGQSNQQFF. CDR3 DNA sequence: TGCGCCAGCAGTCCCGGCAGGGGGCAGAGTAACCAGCAGTTCTTC.

This clone was observed a few times. This rearrangement joins TRBV7-9 to TRBJ2-2; D call uncertain. This CDR3 spans 12 amino acids. The V gene lost 4 bases and the J gene lost 5 bases, with 5 bases spanning the gap. Germline V gene data show CDR1 as SEHNR and CDR2 as FQNEAQ (reference sequence). The CDR3 reads CASSSRTGELFF. The DNA for the CDR3 is TGTGCCAGCAGCTCCAGAACCGGGGAGCTGTTTTTT.

This clone was counted only a few times. The chain joins TRBV4-2 to TRBJ2-3; D call uncertain. Germline V gene sequence: CDR1 LGHNA, CDR2 YNFKEQ. V lost 6 bases, J lost 2 bases, and 18 bases lay in between. The CDR3 has 16 residues. The CDR3 sequence is CASRYATHETTDTQYF. In nucleotides, the CDR3 is TGTGCCAGCAGGTACGCGACTCACGAAACCACAGATACGCAGTATTTT.

This chain links TRBV5-1 with TRBJ2-7, with a weak D call TRBD2 (5 bases). Germline V lookup: CDR1 SGHRS, CDR2 YFSETQ. Trimming shortened V by 5 bases and J by 4 bases, and 13 bases separated the two germline ends. The CDR3 contains 13 residues. The CDR3 bases are TGCGCCAGCAGTTATAGCGATGCTTACGAGCAGTACTTC. Encoded protein: CASSYSDAYEQYF.

This chain connects TRBV3-1 (or the pseudogene TRBV3-2) to TRBJ2-5; D is undetermined. V shed 0 bases and J shed 2 bases, with 10 bases lying between them. This CDR3 has 15 amino acids. CDR1 is LGHDT and CDR2 is YNNKEL in the germline V gene (reference sequence). The CDR3: CASSQEVAGQETQYF. The CDR3 nucleotides are TGTGCCAGCAGCCAAGAAGTGGCAGGTCAAGAGACCCAGTACTTC.

This chain links TRBV3-1 (or the pseudogene TRBV3-2) with TRBJ1-2; D gene ambiguous. The CDR3 runs 13 residues. Deletions cut 2 bases from V and 8 bases from J, with 12 bases between. Germline V gene lookup returns CDR1 LGHDT and CDR2 YNNKEL (reference sequence). This CDR3 reads CASSQRPEGGYTF. CDR3 bases: TGTGCCAGCAGCCAACGGCCGGAGGGCGGCTACACCTTC.

This clone appeared once. The chain couples TRBV3-1 (or the pseudogene TRBV3-2) to TRBJ2-3, with 11 bases that match TRBD2. Looked up from germline, CDR1 is LGHDT and CDR2 is YNNKEL (reference sequence). Trimming took 2 bases from V and 4 from J; bases not matched to a gene: 8. The CDR3 contains 17 residues. CDR3 DNA: TGTGCCAGCAGCCAATACCTAGCGGGGGGTGGTGCAGATACGCAGTATTTT. This encodes CASSQYLAGGGADTQYF.

The CDR3 DNA reads TGTGCCAGCAGACCCACAGGGTCCTATAATTCACCCCTCCACTTT. Residues: CASRPTGSYNSPLHF. The chain combines TRBV6-5 with TRBJ1-6, with D possibly TRBD1 on 6 matching bases. The length of the CDR3 is 15 residues. Germline CDR1 and CDR2: MNHEY and SVGAGI. V was trimmed by 6 bases and J by 1 base, leaving 10 bases between them.

This clone came up a few times. This chain uses TRBV19 with TRBJ1-5; possible D gene TRBD1, 6 bases. Germline assignment: CDR1 LNHDA and CDR2 SQIVND (reference sequence). CDR3 length: 17 residues. The germline V and J ends were trimmed by 7 bases and 2 bases, with 21 bases remaining between them. The CDR3 spells CASTPLGGAFGNQPQHF. The DNA of the CDR3 is TGTGCCAGTACCCCCCTAGGGGGGGCTTTCGGCAATCAGCCCCAGCATTTT. The whole variable domain, remainder taken from reference TRBV19 and TRBJ1-5, is DGGITQSPKYLFRKEGQNVTLSCEQNLNHDAMYWYRQDPGQGLRLIYYSQIVNDFQKGDIAEGYSVSREKKESFPLTVTSAQKNPTAFYLCASTPLGGAFGNQPQHFGDGTRLSIL.

This clone was counted a single time. The chain links TRBV30 to TRBJ1-2, with D maybe TRBD1 (5 bases). This CDR3 region has 14 residues. Trimming took 3 bases from V and 4 from J, leaving 15 bases between them. Germline values: CDR1 GTSNPN, CDR2 SVGIG (reference sequence). The CDR3, as DNA: TGTGCCTGGAGCTATTTCGGTCAGGGCTATGGCTACACCTTC. It encodes CAWSYFGQGYGYTF.

J is TRBJ1-3 and V is TRBV13; perhaps TRBD1 as D (6 bases). This CDR3 is 15 amino acids long. In germline, CDR1 is PRHDT, CDR2 FYEKMQ (reference sequence). V was shortened by 3 bases and J by 0 bases, with 9 bases between the two germline ends. The CDR3 region has the DNA TGTGCCAGCAGCTTTCAGGGGAGCTCTGGAAACACCATATATTTT. Its protein is CASSFQGSSGNTIYF.